This entry features one TCR beta chain sequence. The antigen it recognizes is unknown. No per-base quality is available; no much larger clone lies one base away. For CDR1 and CDR2, the germline V gene lists SGHVS and FNYEAQ. V was cut back by 2 bases and J by 3 bases, leaving a gap of 10 bases between them. The CDR3 runs 14 amino acids, cysteine and phenylalanine included. The CDR3 DNA has 42 bases and is translated from base 1. The collaborating institutions used their own protocols to collect whole blood in K2EDTA tubes. For TCRbeta analysis, collaborator samples were shipped as frozen whole blood, as isolated PBMCs, or as DNA extracted from either sample type. This sample is part of a study of blood T cell repertoires in COVID-19 (dated by TCRdb to about 2020). In terms of the full investigation: Collaborator samples came from the United States, Italy and Spain and covered acute and convalescent phases of COVID-19. The material from the prospective study consisted of cDNA or gDNA derived from T cells, B-cell-depleted T cells, or PBMCs. The dataset comprised deeply sampled blood TCRbeta repertoires from subjects exposed to, actively infected with, or recovered from COVID-19. A freely available public database, intended as a resource for researchers studying the immune response to SARS-CoV-2, is where the repertoires were released. Samples came from the ongoing ImmuneRACE study (first 160 participants) plus 1,254 subjects from 6 global collaborators. Sample metadata almost always included a de-identified subject ID, COVID-19 status, age in years and sex. HLA class I and class II types, where available, came from metadata supplied by the sample provider rather than from assay-based typing. The research as a whole found: The quantity of clinical and demographic metadata differed by source and by participant and was supplied without curation.

The immunoSEQ Assay, a bias-controlled multiplex PCR, was used to amplify TCRbeta CDR3 regions from genomic DNA. The study's processing was this. The number of nucleated cells in each sample was estimated by amplification of reference gene primers within the assay. To quantify the absolute abundance of each unique TCRbeta CDR3 rearrangement, sequence reads were collapsed and filtered. For each sample, productive Simpson clonality was calculated by taking the square root of Simpson's diversity index across productive rearrangements. TCRdb holds this immuneACCESS table with in-frame rearrangements only. Some clones are missing; in checked studies, unresolved V genes explain under half, and the rest has no known cause. The V and J calls and clone size were taken over from that table, and D and trimming were inferred from the DNA. The sample table shows approximately 100,000 clones, and around four fifths are seen once. The ten largest make up 26% of the sample.

The receptor's source is a man aged 55 to 69 with acute or convalescent COVID-19. Sequencing input: peripheral blood. The rearrangement joined TRBV7-6 to TRBJ2-5; the D segment could be TRBD1, given 5 matching bases. The nucleotide sequence is TGTGCCAGCAGCTTATTCACAGGAGAAGAGACCCAGTACTTC. Its translation reads: CASSLFTGEETQYF.